This T cell receptor beta chain emerged from a study of blood T cell repertoires in COVID-19. Study-wide context: Collection of acute and convalescent COVID-19 samples took place in the United States, Italy and Spain. Nucleic acid was either cDNA or gDNA, and it came from T cells, B-cell-depleted T cells, or PBMCs.

Authors' analysis steps: Amplification of reference gene primers provided the estimated nucleated cell counts. Produced via immunoSEQ multiplex PCR; TCRdb's table is partial and in-frame only. V and J calls and clone size come straight from that table; D and trimming were deduced from the DNA. The sample carries approximately 210,000 clones, 89% recorded once. The J segment lost 1 base and the V segment lost 3 bases, leaving 3 bases of the junction unmatched. The germline CDR1 and CDR2 sequences are PRHDT and FYEKMQ (reference sequence). This CDR3 is built from 15 residues. The TCR comes from a woman aged 40 to 50 with acute or convalescent COVID-19. Sequenced material: peripheral blood. This chain links TRBV13 with TRBJ1-1; 9 bases agree with TRBD1. The CDR3 protein is CASSFTGQGNTEAFF. The CDR3 DNA is TGTGCCAGCAGCTTTACGGGACAGGGGAACACTGAAGCTTTCTTT.